This T cell receptor (beta chain) was identified during a study of blood T cell repertoires in COVID-19. Whole-study context: The United States, Italy and Spain were the sources of the acute and convalescent COVID-19 samples. PBMCs, B-cell-depleted T cells, or T cells were the source of the cDNA or gDNA that made up the material.

The CDR3 has 15 residues. The ends lost 5 bases at V and 1 base at J; junction bases unmatched: 5. CDR1 SGHDT and CDR2 YYEEEE come from the germline V gene. Original handling: Amplification with reference gene primers provided the estimates of nucleated cell counts. TCRdb keeps only in-frame clones here, not all; method: immunoSEQ multiplex PCR. For V, J and clone size, that table is used; D and trimming come from the DNA. The table has some 150,000 clones, around 85% seen once; the top ten hold about 3%. This sequence was found in a woman aged 40-49 years with active or convalescent COVID-19. The chain has TRBV5-6 and TRBJ1-3; TRBD1 agrees at 8 bases. The sequenced material came from peripheral blood. The CDR3 here is CASRETGASGNTIYF. CDR3 nucleotides: TGTGCCAGCAGGGAGACAGGGGCGTCTGGAAACACCATATATTTT.